Presented here are 21 T cell receptor beta chains from one specimen sequenced in a study of metastatic and nonmetastatic thyroid tumors. TCRdb used MiXCR to call clones anew from the PCR reads. The table has over 10,000 clones, roughly 12% seen once; the top ten hold over 25%. Patients had received no treatment of any kind before thyroid surgery. The sample taken for sequencing was blood. The receptors shown here come from a female donor with papillary thyroid cancer or a benign thyroid nodule (not recorded which). Some clones in this sample may be carry-over from other donors' samples.

In this sample, this clone is medium-sized. The chain joins TRBV28 to TRBJ2-7; maybe TRBD1 (5 bases). The CDR3 spans 13 residues. The V gene lost 4 bases and the J gene lost 4 bases, with 11 bases spanning the gap. Per germline, CDR1 MDHEN and CDR2 SYDVKM. The CDR3 here is CASSWGPMYEQYF. The CDR3 DNA sequence: TGTGCCAGCAGTTGGGGCCCTATGTACGAGCAGTACTTC.

There are many counts of this clone. The gene calls are TRBV7-6 and TRBJ2-3; D uncertain. Germline V gene lookup returns CDR1 SGHVS and CDR2 FNYEAQ. The V and J ends lost 2 bases and 0 bases respectively, with 3 bases between them. The CDR3 is 13 residues long. The CDR3 reads CASSLPSTDTQYF. The CDR3, as DNA: TGTGCCAGCAGCTTACCCAGCACAGATACGCAGTATTTT. The full variable domain, its missing parts supplied by reference TRBV7-6 and TRBJ2-3, is GAGVSQSPRYKVTKRGQDVALRCDPISGHVSLYWYRQALGQGPEFLTYFNYEAQQDKSGLPNDRFSAERPEGSISTLTIQRTEQRDSAMYRCASSLPSTDTQYFGPGTRLTVL.

The V and J genes are TRBV20-1 and TRBJ2-2; D possibly uses TRBD1 or TRBD2 (5 bases each). Trimming left V 1 base short and J 2 bases short, with 11 bases between. The length of the CDR3 is 15 residues. CDR1 and CDR2 (germline): DFQATT, SNEGSKA (reference sequence). CDR3 nucleotide sequence: TGCAGTGCTAGAGGGGGGAGCCGCAACACCGGGGAGCTGTTTTTT. It translates to CSARGGSRNTGELFF.

This clone ranks as medium-sized. V and J are TRBV6-1 and TRBJ2-7; a possible D gene is TRBD2 (7 bases). Germline CDR1 reads MNHNS; CDR2 reads SASEGT. Deletions cut 3 bases from V and 2 bases from J, with 14 bases between. The CDR3 contains 15 residues. Here the CDR3 reads CASSDPAGAAYEQYF. CDR3 nucleotides: TGTGCCAGCAGTGATCCGGCGGGGGCCGCCTACGAGCAGTACTTC.

This clone was seen ten or more times. This chain joins TRBV5-1 and TRBJ2-2; weak D call: TRBD1 (5 bases). The CDR3 spans 14 residues. Germline V gene sequence: CDR1 SGHRS, CDR2 YFSETQ. Trimming removed 4 bases at V and 6 bases at J, with 13 bases between. The CDR3 DNA reads TGCGCCAGCAGCCCCGACAGTACGGCCGGGGAGCTGTTTTTT. It yields the protein CASSPDSTAGELFF.

This clone was seen repeatedly, ten times or more. The chain is built from TRBV6-4 and TRBJ2-1; the D is unclear. Germline V gene sequence: CDR1 MRHNA, CDR2 SNTAGT. Trimming cost V 5 bases and J 6 bases, with 11 bases left between them. The CDR3 is made up of 13 amino acids. CDR3 coding DNA: TGTGCCAGCAGTAGGTATAGGTCCAATGAGCAGTTCTTC. Its protein product is CASSRYRSNEQFF.

This clone was detected ten times or more. The chain has TRBV18 and TRBJ2-7; maybe TRBD2 (5 bases). V was clipped by 8 bases and J by 7 bases, with 12 bases between them. CDR3 length: 11 residues. CDR1 and CDR2 from the germline V gene are KGHSH and LQKENI. DNA for the CDR3: TGTGCCAGCGCAACTAGTTGGGAGCAGTACTTC. It is translated as CASATSWEQYF. The whole variable domain, remainder taken from reference TRBV18 and TRBJ2-7, is NAGVMQNPRHLVRRRGQEARLRCSPMKGHSHVYWYRQLPEEGLKFMVYLQKENIIDESGMPKERFSAEFPKEGPSILRIQQVVRGDSAAYFCASATSWEQYFGPGTRLTVT.

This clone was recorded many times. The chain couples TRBV10-3 to TRBJ2-3, with 10 bases lining up with TRBD2. CDR1 ENHRY and CDR2 SYGVKD come from the germline V gene. The CDR3 is 17 amino acids. V lost 10 bases and J lost 5; bases outside the gene matches: 18. This CDR3 reads CATGRASGGLGGDTQYF. The CDR3 DNA reads as TGTGCCACCGGACGTGCTAGCGGGGGCCTCGGGGGAGATACGCAGTATTTT.

This clone was picked up many times. J is TRBJ2-2 and V is TRBV18, with a weak D call TRBD2 (5 bases). The CDR3 runs to 15 residues. V dropped 5 bases and J dropped 4 bases, with 14 bases sitting between them. Germline CDR1 is KGHSH and CDR2 is LQKENI. CDR3 protein: CASSNPGKITGELFF. DNA of the CDR3: TGTGCCAGCTCAAACCCGGGAAAGATCACCGGGGAGCTGTTTTTT. The full variable domain, completed using reference TRBV18 and TRBJ2-2, is NAGVMQNPRHLVRRRGQEARLRCSPMKGHSHVYWYRQLPEEGLKFMVYLQKENIIDESGMPKERFSAEFPKEGPSILRIQQVVRGDSAAYFCASSNPGKITGELFFGEGSRLTVL.

The table lists this clone with many counts. This rearrangement joins TRBV11-1 to TRBJ2-1; D call uncertain. CDR1 is SGHAT, CDR2 FQDESV, per germline (reference sequence). The V end was cut by 1 base, the J end by 4 bases, with 5 bases between. There are 13 residues in the CDR3. The CDR3 loop reads CASSLEEYNEQFF. The CDR3 nucleotides are TGTGCCAGCAGCTTAGAGGAGTACAATGAGCAGTTCTTC.

This clone was seen many times. The chain recombines TRBV20-1 with TRBJ2-5, with 11 bases aligning to TRBD2. The V segment lost 6 bases and the J segment 2 bases; nucleotides outside the gene matches: 11. Germline V gene sequence: CDR1 DFQATT, CDR2 SNEGSKA (reference sequence). The CDR3 has 16 residues. The CDR3 loop reads CSAEVIAGGAQETQYF. CDR3 DNA sequence: TGCAGTGCAGAGGTTATAGCGGGAGGGGCTCAAGAGACCCAGTACTTC.

The sample holds a few counts of this clone. The genes are TRBV6-1 and TRBJ1-5; perhaps TRBD1 as D (5 bases). The germline V gene has CDR1 MNHNS and CDR2 SASEGT. V was shortened by 3 bases and J by 2 bases, with 14 bases between the two germline ends. This CDR3 has 16 residues. CDR3 amino acids: CASSDTGARGNQPQHF. The CDR3 DNA sequence: TGTGCCAGCAGTGATACCGGGGCCAGAGGCAATCAGCCCCAGCATTTT.

This clone has just a few counts. A read error may account for a junction end that differs from germline. This rearrangement joins TRBV12-3 or TRBV12-4 to TRBJ2-4; the D is unclear. The CDR3 totals 12 residues. The CDR3 protein is CASSRADELQYF. The CDR3 DNA sequence: TGTGCTAGCAGCCGAGCAGACGAACTTCAGTACTTC.

This clone occurred many times. The J gene is TRBJ2-7, the V gene TRBV20-1, with 8 bases that match TRBD2. V was clipped by 5 bases and J by 3 bases; unmatched bases: 15. Per germline, CDR1 DFQATT and CDR2 SNEGSKA (reference sequence). The CDR3 extends over 16 amino acids. The chain's CDR3 is CSAPSPGLGTLYEQYF. CDR3 coding DNA: TGCAGTGCTCCTTCGCCGGGACTAGGGACCCTCTACGAGCAGTACTTC.

This chain joins TRBV28 and TRBJ2-1; D uncertain. V lost 7 bases and J lost 6, with 16 bases in between. There are 14 residues in the CDR3. Germline-derived CDR1 and CDR2 are MDHEN and SYDVKM. The CDR3 spells CASIRNYDGNEQFF. For the CDR3, the DNA is TGTGCCAGCATCCGAAACTATGATGGCAATGAGCAGTTCTTC.

This clone was recorded at least ten times. The chain joins TRBV6-1 to TRBJ2-3; 8 bases are shared with TRBD2. CDR3 length: 13 residues. Germline assignment: CDR1 MNHNS and CDR2 SASEGT. The ends lost 8 bases at V and 6 bases at J; junction bases unmatched: 7. CDR3 nucleotide sequence: TGTGCCAGCGGGCTAGCGGGTAGGGATACGCAGTATTTT. It codes for CASGLAGRDTQYF.

By frequency in the sample, this clone is medium-sized. The chain combines TRBV28 with TRBJ2-7; 13 nucleotides align to TRBD2. V lost 5 bases, J lost 5 bases, and 6 bases stayed unmatched. Germline CDR1 reads MDHEN; CDR2 reads SYDVKM. CDR3 length: 15 residues. This CDR3 is CASSPGTSGAHEQYF. The CDR3 coding sequence is TGTGCCAGCAGTCCGGGGACTAGCGGGGCCCACGAGCAGTACTTC.

This clone was seen many times. V is TRBV12-3 or TRBV12-4 and J is TRBJ1-1; the D is unclear. Trimming removed 5 bases at V and 1 base at J, with 8 bases between. The CDR3 has 13 amino acids. This CDR3 reads CASSNTRNTEAFF. CDR3 DNA sequence: TGTGCCAGCAGTAACACAAGGAACACTGAAGCTTTCTTT.

To note about this clone: Given a much more abundant clone one base away, this may be a read error. The V gene is TRBV7-3, the J gene TRBJ2-6; 7 bases are shared with TRBD2. This CDR3 contains 15 residues. Germline assignment: CDR1 SGHTA and CDR2 FQGTGA. The CDR3 spells CVSSLGEGGANVLTF. The CDR3 nucleotides are TGTGTCAGCAGCTTAGGGGAGGGTGGGGCCAACGTCCTGACTTTC.

The chain combines TRBV20-1 with TRBJ2-7; 10 nucleotides match TRBD1. Germline values: CDR1 DFQATT, CDR2 SNEGSKA (reference sequence). V lost 6 bases, J lost 5 bases, and 13 bases stayed unmatched. CDR3 length: 15 amino acids. CDR3 amino acids: CSANAPGQGIDEQYF. The CDR3 nucleotides are TGCAGTGCGAATGCCCCGGGACAGGGGATTGACGAGCAGTACTTC.

This clone was observed a handful of times. This may stem from a read error, because a much larger clone lies one nucleotide away. The sample holds other DNA sequences that translate to the same CDR3. The V gene is TRBV3-1, the J gene TRBJ1-4; 9 nucleotides align to TRBD1. There are 14 residues in the CDR3. Germline V gene sequence: CDR1 LGHDT, CDR2 YNNKEL (reference sequence). CDR3 DNA sequence: TGTGCCAGCAGCCATAGGACAGGGGAGGAAAAACTGTTCTTT. It translates to CASSHRTGEEKLFF.